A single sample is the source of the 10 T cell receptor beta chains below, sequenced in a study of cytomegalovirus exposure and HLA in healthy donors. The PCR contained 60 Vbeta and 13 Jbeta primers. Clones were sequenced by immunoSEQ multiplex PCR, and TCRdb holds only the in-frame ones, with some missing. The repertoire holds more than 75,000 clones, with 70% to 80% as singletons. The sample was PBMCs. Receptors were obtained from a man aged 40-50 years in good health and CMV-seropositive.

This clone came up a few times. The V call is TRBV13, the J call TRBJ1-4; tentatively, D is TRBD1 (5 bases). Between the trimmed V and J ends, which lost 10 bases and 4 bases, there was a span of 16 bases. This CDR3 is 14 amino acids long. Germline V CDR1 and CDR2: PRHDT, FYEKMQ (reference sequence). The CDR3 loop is CATSAREVNEKLFF. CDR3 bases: TGTGCCACTAGCGCCAGGGAGGTTAATGAAAAACTGTTTTTT.

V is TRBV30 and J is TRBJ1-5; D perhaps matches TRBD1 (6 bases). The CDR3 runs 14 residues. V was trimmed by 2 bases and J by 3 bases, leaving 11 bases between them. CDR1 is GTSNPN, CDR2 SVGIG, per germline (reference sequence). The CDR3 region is CAWSLGADNQPQHF. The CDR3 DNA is TGTGCCTGGAGTCTGGGGGCCGACAATCAGCCCCAGCATTTT. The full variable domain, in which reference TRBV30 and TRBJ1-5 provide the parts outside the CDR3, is SQTIHQWPATLVQPVGSPLSLECTVEGTSNPNLYWYRQAAGRGLQLLFYSVGIGQISSEVPQNLSASRPQDRQFILSSKKLLLSDSGFYLCAWSLGADNQPQHFGDGTRLSIL.

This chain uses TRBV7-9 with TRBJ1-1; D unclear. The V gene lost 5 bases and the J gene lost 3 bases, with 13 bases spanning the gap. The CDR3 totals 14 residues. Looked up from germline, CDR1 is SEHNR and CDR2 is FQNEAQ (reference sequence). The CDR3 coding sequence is TGTGCCAGCAGCAAAAGCGTCGTGGACACTGAAGCTTTCTTT. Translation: CASSKSVVDTEAFF. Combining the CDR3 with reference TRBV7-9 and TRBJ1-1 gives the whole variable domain DTGVSQNPRHKITKRGQNVTFRCDPISEHNRLYWYRQTLGQGPEFLTYFQNEAQLEKSRLLSDRFSAERPKGSFSTLEIQRTEQGDSAMYLCASSKSVVDTEAFFGQGTRLTVV.

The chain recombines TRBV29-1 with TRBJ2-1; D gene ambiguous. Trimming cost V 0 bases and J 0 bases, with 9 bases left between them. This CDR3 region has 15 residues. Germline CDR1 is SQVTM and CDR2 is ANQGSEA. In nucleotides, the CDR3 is TGCAGCGTTGAAGATGTCCGGAGCTCCTACAATGAGCAGTTCTTC. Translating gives CSVEDVRSSYNEQFF.

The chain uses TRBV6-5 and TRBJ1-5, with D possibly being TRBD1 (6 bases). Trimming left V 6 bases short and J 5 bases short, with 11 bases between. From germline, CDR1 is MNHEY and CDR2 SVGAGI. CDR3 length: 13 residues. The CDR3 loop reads CASRPTGYQPQHF. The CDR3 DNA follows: TGTGCCAGCAGGCCTACAGGGTATCAGCCCCAGCATTTT.

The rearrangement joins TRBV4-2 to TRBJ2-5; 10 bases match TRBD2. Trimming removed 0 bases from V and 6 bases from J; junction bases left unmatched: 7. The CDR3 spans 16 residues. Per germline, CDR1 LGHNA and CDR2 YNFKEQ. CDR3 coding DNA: TGTGCCAGCAGCCAAGATCCTAGCGGGAGCGAAAAGACCCAGTACTTC. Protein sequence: CASSQDPSGSEKTQYF.

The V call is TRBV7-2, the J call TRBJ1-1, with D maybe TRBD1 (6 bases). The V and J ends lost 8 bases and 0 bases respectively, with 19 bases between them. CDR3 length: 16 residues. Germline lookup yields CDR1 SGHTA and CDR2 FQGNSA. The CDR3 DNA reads TGTGCCAGCTTGAGGGGGGGACTTTCAATGAACACTGAAGCTTTCTTT. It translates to CASLRGGLSMNTEAFF.

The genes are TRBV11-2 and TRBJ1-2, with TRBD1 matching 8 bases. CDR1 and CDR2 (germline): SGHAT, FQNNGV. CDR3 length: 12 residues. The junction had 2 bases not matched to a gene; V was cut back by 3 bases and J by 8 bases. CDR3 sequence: CASSLTGVGYTF. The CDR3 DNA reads TGTGCCAGCAGCTTGACAGGGGTAGGCTACACCTTC.

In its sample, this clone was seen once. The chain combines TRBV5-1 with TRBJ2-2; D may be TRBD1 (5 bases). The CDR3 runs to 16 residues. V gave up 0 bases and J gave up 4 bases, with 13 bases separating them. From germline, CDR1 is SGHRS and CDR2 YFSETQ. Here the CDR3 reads CASSLGETVITGELFF. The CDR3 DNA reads TGCGCCAGCAGCTTGGGAGAGACAGTTATCACCGGGGAGCTGTTTTTT.

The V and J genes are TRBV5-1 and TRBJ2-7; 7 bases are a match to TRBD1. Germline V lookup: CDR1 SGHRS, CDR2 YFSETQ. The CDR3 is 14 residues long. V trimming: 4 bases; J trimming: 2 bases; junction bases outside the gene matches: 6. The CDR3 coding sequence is TGCGCCAGCAGCCGTGGGGACAGCCCCTACGAGCAGTACTTC. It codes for CASSRGDSPYEQYF.